A single sample gave rise to the 23 T cell receptor beta chains below, sequenced in a study of T cell changes during pregnancy in multiple sclerosis. Profiled with immunoSEQ multiplex PCR; TCRdb holds only in-frame clones, not every one. Counted here are approximately 28,000 clones, more than 80% occurring once; the ten biggest clones make up approximately 6%. This material consisted of CD8+ T cells from peripheral blood mononuclear cells, taken before pregnancy. The receptors derive from a female donor with multiple sclerosis, enrolled in a pregnancy study.

This chain connects TRBV7-2 to TRBJ2-1; the D gene is possibly TRBD2 (5 bases). This CDR3 has 13 residues. Trimming removed 1 base from V and 8 bases from J, with 9 bases in between. Germline CDR1 and CDR2: SGHTA and FQGNSA. The CDR3 region has the DNA TGTGCCAGCAGCTTAGTCGGGATGGATGAGCAGTTCTTC. Translating gives CASSLVGMDEQFF.

The chain couples TRBV4-3 to TRBJ1-1; possible D gene TRBD1, 5 bases. The CDR3 covers 13 residues. V lost 2 bases, J lost 4 bases, and 8 bases lay in between. Germline V gene lookup returns CDR1 LGHNA and CDR2 YSLEER. DNA for the CDR3: TGCGCCAGCAGCCAAACGGGGGTCACTGAAGCTTTCTTT. The encoded protein is CASSQTGVTEAFF.

The rearrangement uses TRBV6-5 and TRBJ2-7; perhaps TRBD1 as D (6 bases). CDR3 length: 13 residues. V was clipped by 8 bases and J by 1 base, with 12 bases between them. Looked up from germline, CDR1 is MNHEY and CDR2 is SVGAGI. Here the CDR3 DNA reads TGTGCCAGCCACGGGACAACTTCCTACGAGCAGTACTTC. Its protein product is CASHGTTSYEQYF.

This clone was counted a single time. The chain has TRBV16 and TRBJ1-3; D gene ambiguous. Trimming shortened V by 2 bases and J by 0 bases, and 8 bases separated the two germline ends. Germline V gene sequence: CDR1 KGHSY, CDR2 FQNENV. This CDR3 has 15 amino acids. Here the CDR3 reads CASSQDGNSGNTIYF. CDR3 sequence (DNA): TGTGCCAGCAGCCAAGACGGGAACTCTGGAAACACCATATATTTT. Based on the CDR3 plus reference TRBV16 and TRBJ1-3, the full variable domain is GEEVAQTPKHLVRGEGQKAKLYCAPIKGHSYVFWYQQVLKNEFKFLISFQNENVFDETGMPKERFSAKCLPNSPCSLEIQATKLEDSAVYFCASSQDGNSGNTIYFGEGSWLTVV.

This chain uses TRBV28 with TRBJ1-1, with TRBD1 matching 8 bases. The germline gives CDR1 MDHEN, CDR2 SYDVKM. Trimming at V came to 2 bases and at J to 1 base, leaving 0 bases not matched to a gene. The CDR3 loop spans 14 amino acids. This chain's CDR3 is CASSLGQGNTEAFF. The DNA of the CDR3 is TGTGCCAGCAGTTTAGGACAGGGGAACACTGAAGCTTTCTTT.

The chain carries TRBV27 and TRBJ2-1, with 9 bases matching TRBD2. Germline CDR1 reads MNHEY; CDR2 reads SMNVEV (reference sequence). J lost 7 bases, V lost 2 bases, and 6 bases had no gene match. The CDR3 spans 15 residues. In DNA form, the CDR3 reads TGTGCCAGCAGTTTAGTAGCGGGAGTAGTGAATGAGCAGTTCTTC. Encoded protein: CASSLVAGVVNEQFF.

The J gene is TRBJ1-2, the V gene TRBV10-2; D ambiguous. The V end was cut by 5 bases, the J end by 0 bases, with 13 bases between. The CDR3 has 15 amino acids. Germline values: CDR1 WSHSY, CDR2 SAAADI. CDR3 in amino acids: CASSNIARSNYGYTF. The CDR3 DNA follows: TGCGCCAGCAGTAATATAGCGAGATCTAACTATGGCTACACCTTC.

The V gene is TRBV27, the J gene TRBJ2-5; 10 bases map to TRBD2. The CDR3 is made up of 17 amino acids. Germline V gene sequence: CDR1 MNHEY, CDR2 SMNVEV (reference sequence). After removal of 0 bases from V and 5 bases from J, the junction contained 9 bases not matched to a gene. The CDR3, as DNA: TGTGCCAGCAGTTTATCCCCCCGGCTAGCGGGAGAGGAGACCCAGTACTTC. This gives the protein CASSLSPRLAGEETQYF.

This clone is a singleton in its sample. V gene TRBV5-4 combines with J gene TRBJ2-7; TRBD2 is a possible D gene (6 bases). V was pared by 3 bases and J by 5 bases, with 21 bases between. Looked up from germline, CDR1 is SGHNT and CDR2 is YYREEE (reference sequence). CDR3 length: 16 residues. CDR3 loop: CASSSRHGGEGHEQYF. CDR3 coding DNA: TGTGCCAGCAGCTCCCGGCACGGGGGTGAAGGCCACGAGCAGTACTTC.

This chain uses TRBV2 with TRBJ1-4, with 8 bases aligning to TRBD1. The length of the CDR3 is 16 residues. The trim removed 4 bases at V and 8 bases at J, leaving 12 bases unmatched. From germline, CDR1 is SNHLY and CDR2 FYNNEI. The chain's CDR3 is CASSGSYRGSVEKLFF. In DNA, the CDR3 is TGTGCCAGCAGTGGCAGCTACAGGGGGTCTGTCGAAAAACTGTTTTTT.

This clone appeared once. This chain joins TRBV28 and TRBJ2-3; 7 bases align to TRBD1. J was trimmed by 5 bases and V by 6 bases; bases with no gene match: 5. CDR1 is MDHEN, CDR2 SYDVKM, per germline. The CDR3 runs to 13 residues. The CDR3 nucleotides are TGTGCCAGCAGCGTACAGGGGTTAGATACGCAGTATTTT. Its translation: CASSVQGLDTQYF.

The V call is TRBV7-9, the J call TRBJ2-7; possibly TRBD1 for D (5 bases). This CDR3 has 15 residues. Trimming stripped 1 base from V and 2 bases from J, with 12 bases between. Germline lookup yields CDR1 SEHNR and CDR2 FQNEAQ (reference sequence). The CDR3 DNA is TGTGCCAGCAGCTTAGGAAGGGGATGGACCTACGAGCAGTACTTC. Encoded protein: CASSLGRGWTYEQYF.

This chain joins TRBV27 and TRBJ1-1; 7 bases are shared with TRBD1. Unmatched junction bases numbered 13, after V lost 7 bases and J lost 2 bases. Germline V gene lookup returns CDR1 MNHEY and CDR2 SMNVEV (reference sequence). CDR3 size: 16 residues. CDR3 amino acids: CASIGLRGTDNTEAFF. CDR3 in DNA: TGTGCCAGCATCGGGCTAAGGGGGACAGATAACACTGAAGCTTTCTTT.

V and J are TRBV5-4 and TRBJ2-5; TRBD2 matches at 10 bases. V was clipped by 3 bases and J by 3 bases; unmatched bases: 2. Germline V gives CDR1 SGHNT, CDR2 YYREEE (reference sequence). The CDR3 loop spans 14 amino acids. Written as DNA, the CDR3 is TGTGCCAGCAGCTCACTAGCGGGGAAAGAGACCCAGTACTTC. This codes for CASSSLAGKETQYF.

The genes are TRBV4-1 and TRBJ1-6; TRBD1 might be the D (5 bases). From germline, CDR1 is MGHRA and CDR2 YSYEKL. CDR3 size: 15 residues. The V gene lost 0 bases and the J gene lost 7 bases, with 10 bases spanning the gap. The CDR3 region is CASSQDQGGNSPLHF. The DNA for the CDR3 is TGCGCCAGCAGCCAAGATCAGGGTGGAAATTCACCCCTCCACTTT.

V gene TRBV2 combines with J gene TRBJ2-1, with D possibly TRBD1 on 5 matching bases. The CDR3 sequence is 12 residues long. Germline CDR1 is SNHLY and CDR2 is FYNNEI. The V gene lost 8 bases and the J gene lost 8 bases, with 13 bases spanning the gap. The CDR3 spells CASLTGEYEQFF. In nucleotides, the CDR3 is TGTGCCAGCCTTACAGGCGAGTATGAGCAGTTCTTC.

About this clone itself: The CDR3 does not close with the conserved phenylalanine or tryptophan, likely indicating a read error. The DNA is omitted, as the CDR3 cannot be located on it reliably, and the CDR3 follows TCRdb's listing. The rearrangement joins TRBV6-5 to TRBJ1-4; the table's D call, TRBD1, was not checked against the DNA. CDR1 is MNHEY and CDR2 is SVGAGI in the germline V gene. The CDR3 spans 9 residues, counting both ends. This chain's CDR3 is CASSLPDLR.

V and J are TRBV20-1 and TRBJ1-1; 8 bases map to TRBD1. The CDR3 consists of 11 residues. Germline CDR1 DFQATT, CDR2 SNEGSKA (reference sequence). After removal of 5 bases from V and 5 bases from J, the junction contained 1 base not matched to a gene. CDR3 DNA sequence: TGCAGTGCTCGACAGGGGACTGAAGCTTTCTTT. This sequence encodes CSARQGTEAFF.

In this sample, this clone turned up once. The V and J genes are TRBV6-5 and TRBJ1-4, with 7 bases matching TRBD1. The germline CDR1 and CDR2 sequences are MNHEY and SVGAGI. The CDR3 extends over 15 amino acids. The V segment lost 0 bases and the J segment 7 bases; nucleotides outside the gene matches: 5. The CDR3 DNA sequence: TGTGCCAGCAGTTACTCGACAGGGCGGCCTGAAAAACTGTTTTTT. Encoded protein: CASSYSTGRPEKLFF.

The chain uses TRBV27 and TRBJ2-1, with 8 bases that match TRBD2. V was clipped by 3 bases and J by 6 bases; unmatched bases: 16. This CDR3 is 18 amino acids long. Per the germline V gene, CDR1 is MNHEY and CDR2 is SMNVEV (reference sequence). In DNA form, the CDR3 reads TGTGCCAGCAGTTTGCCCCCACGATCGCGGGAGGAATTCAATGAGCAGTTCTTC. Protein: CASSLPPRSREEFNEQFF.

The chain combines TRBV5-4 with TRBJ1-3; 7 bases line up with TRBD1. The CDR3 is 18 residues long. V lost 4 bases and J lost 0; bases outside the gene matches: 13. CDR1 SGHNT and CDR2 YYREEE come from the germline V gene (reference sequence). The CDR3 coding sequence is TGTGCCAGCAGCCCAACACCGGGGACAGCCACCTCTGGAAACACCATATATTTT. Its translation is CASSPTPGTATSGNTIYF.

The genes are TRBV5-6 and TRBJ2-7; perhaps TRBD1 as D (5 bases). The length of the CDR3 is 13 residues. V was pared by 2 bases and J by 7 bases, with 13 bases between. CDR1 and CDR2 from the germline V gene are SGHDT and YYEEEE. The CDR3: CASSFKGELEQYF. CDR3 bases: TGTGCCAGCAGCTTTAAAGGGGAATTGGAGCAGTACTTC.

This chain's CDR3 is CASSQTSGGAYNEQFF. The CDR3 DNA reads as TGTGCCAGCAGCCAGACTAGCGGGGGGGCCTACAATGAGCAGTTCTTC. The chain couples TRBV4-2 to TRBJ2-1; the match to TRBD2 covers 14 bases. CDR3 length: 16 amino acids. V shed 3 bases, J shed 2 bases, and the junction held 0 bases outside the gene matches. CDR1 and CDR2 from the germline V gene are LGHNA and YNFKEQ.